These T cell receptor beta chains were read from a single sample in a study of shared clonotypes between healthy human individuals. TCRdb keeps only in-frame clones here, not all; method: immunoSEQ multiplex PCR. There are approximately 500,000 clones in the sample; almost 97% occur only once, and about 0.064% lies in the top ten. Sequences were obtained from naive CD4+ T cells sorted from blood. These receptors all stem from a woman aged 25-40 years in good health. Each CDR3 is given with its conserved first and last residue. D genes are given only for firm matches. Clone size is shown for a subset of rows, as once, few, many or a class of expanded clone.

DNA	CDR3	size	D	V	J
TGTGCCAGCAGTTACTCGACAATCCCGGGCACTGAAAAACTGTTTTTT	CASSYSTIPGTEKLFF	.	.	TRBV6-5	TRBJ1-4
TGCGCCAGCAGCCGCAGGCCGGTGAACACTGAAGCTTTCTTT	CASSRRPVNTEAFF	.	.	TRBV4-1	TRBJ1-1
TGTGCCAGCAGCTTGTGGGTAGCGGGACCCTCCTACGAGCAGTACTTC	CASSLWVAGPSYEQYF	once	TRBD2	TRBV5-4	TRBJ2-7
TGTGCCAGCATCGCGGGGACTAGCGGGAGAAATGAGCAGTTCTTC	CASIAGTSGRNEQFF	.	TRBD2	TRBV28	TRBJ2-1
TGTGCCAGCAGCTTTACGGGCGGGGGGCAGCCCCAGCATTTT	CASSFTGGGQPQHF	.	.	TRBV7-8	TRBJ1-5
TGTGCCTGGAGTTTAGGGACAGGGGTTTGGGAGACCCAGTACTTC	CAWSLGTGVWETQYF	.	TRBD1	TRBV30	TRBJ2-5
TGTGCCAGCAGGTTGGGGAGGGGACTCCAAGAGACCCAGTACTTC	CASRLGRGLQETQYF	.	TRBD2	TRBV25-1	TRBJ2-5
TGTGCCAGTAGCCCCTTGGCTCCGGGACAGGGGGCAAGCTCCTACAATGAGCAGTTCTTC	CASSPLAPGQGASSYNEQFF	.	TRBD1	TRBV19	TRBJ2-1
TGTGCCAGCAGCAAAGCGCTTTGGGTTGCTAGCTTGACCTACGAGCAGTACTTC	CASSKALWVASLTYEQYF	.	.	TRBV21-1	TRBJ2-7
TGCGCCAGCAGCCAAGATGGACAAGCGGTCTACGAGCAGTACTTC	CASSQDGQAVYEQYF	.	.	TRBV4-1	TRBJ2-7
TGTGCCACAACGGGGGTAGATAATGAAAAACTGTTTTTT	CATTGVDNEKLFF	.	.	TRBV28	TRBJ1-4
TGTGCCAGCAGCGTGCAGACAGGCGCAGATACGCAGTATTTT	CASSVQTGADTQYF	.	.	TRBV13	TRBJ2-3
TGTGCCAGCAGACAGGGAGGGGGTATCTATGGCTACACCTTC	CASRQGGGIYGYTF	.	.	TRBV28	TRBJ1-2
TGTGCCAGCAGTTCTAGGACAGGGGGAGTGGAAAACATTCAGTACTTC	CASSSRTGGVENIQYF	once	TRBD1	TRBV28	TRBJ2-4
TGTGCCAGCAGCACCTCAGGGTGCTATGGCTACACCTTC	CASSTSGCYGYTF	.	.	TRBV21-1	TRBJ1-2
TGCGCCAGCAGCCAGATACTCCGGGACAGGGGGAACTATGGCTACACCTTC	CASSQILRDRGNYGYTF	.	TRBD1	TRBV4-1	TRBJ1-2
TGTGCCAGCAGCCAAACTAGCGGGAGGCCGGTAATCGGGACCCAGTACTTC	CASSQTSGRPVIGTQYF	.	TRBD2	TRBV7-2	TRBJ2-5
TGTGCCAGCAGACCCGGCAACAGGGGGCGTCTCTATGGCTACACCTTC	CASRPGNRGRLYGYTF	.	TRBD1	TRBV27	TRBJ1-2
TGTGCCAGAAGCTGGAATATGAACACTGAAGCTTTCTTT	CARSWNMNTEAFF	.	.	TRBV5-3	TRBJ1-1
TGTGCCAGCAGTTTGGGAGAGGGACTCTACGAGCAGTACTTC	CASSLGEGLYEQYF	.	.	TRBV7-9	TRBJ2-7
TGTGCCAGCAGTTTAATCGGCGGGAGGGCTTCCGAGCAGTACTTC	CASSLIGGRASEQYF	.	TRBD2	TRBV28	TRBJ2-7
TGTGCCAGCAGCCAATGGACTAGCGGGAGGATCCAAGAGACCCAGTACTTC	CASSQWTSGRIQETQYF	.	TRBD2	TRBV14	TRBJ2-5
TGTGCCATCCTTAAAGGACCGAGGGGTAACACCGGGGAGCTGTTTTTT	CAILKGPRGNTGELFF	.	.	TRBV2	TRBJ2-2
TGTGCCAGCAGCTTAGTGGGGGTTTTGCCGGGAGAGACCCAGTACTTC	CASSLVGVLPGETQYF	.	.	TRBV7-6	TRBJ2-5
TGTGCCAGCAGCCCGGCCGGGGGTTCCGAGCAGTACTTC	CASSPAGGSEQYF	.	.	TRBV6-6	TRBJ2-7